This T cell receptor (beta chain) was observed in a study of identical twins. Overall study results and limits: The study drew conclusions from cross-sectional statistical analysis, not from following the same donors.

This clonotype showed up just a few times. Its specificity is not known. The CDR3 consists of 18 residues. Germline V gene data show CDR1 as SGHAT and CDR2 as FQNNGV. After removal of 5 bases from V and 4 bases from J, the junction contained 16 bases not matched to a gene. Only healthy Caucasians were included as donors. From the 5' RACE reads, TCRdb called clonotypes with MiXCR, one entry per CDR3 protein. In the table there are under 350,000 distinct CDR3 sequences, 8.5% to 9.5% of which are singletons. These sequences were also reported in another study, on yellow fever vaccine responses in identical twins.

This chain connects TRBV11-2 to TRBJ2-3, with 9 positions matching TRBD2. The source of this sequence is a woman between 18 and 29 years old in good health. Sequencing was performed on CD8+ T cells sorted from blood. The CDR3 loop is CASSPIGGRALLADTQYF. The CDR3 nucleotides read TGTGCCAGCAGCCCCATAGGCGGGAGGGCCCTCCTAGCAGATACGCAGTATTTT.